These 21 T cell receptor beta chains were all obtained from the same sample, sequenced in a study of blood T cell repertoires in COVID-19. Clones were read by immunoSEQ multiplex PCR, and TCRdb kept only the in-frame ones, dropping some. The table shows approximately 340,000 clones, with about 91% occurring only once. Sequencing was performed on peripheral blood. The receptors come from a man aged 30-40 years with COVID-19, enrolled during active disease.

The chain links TRBV3-1 (or the pseudogene TRBV3-2) to TRBJ2-1, with 9 nucleotides matching TRBD2. This CDR3 spans 16 amino acids. V lost 4 bases, J lost 1 base, and 5 bases stayed unmatched. CDR1 and CDR2 from the germline V gene are LGHDT and YNNKEL (reference sequence). For the CDR3, the DNA is TGTGCCAGCAGCCCTCTGGCGGGAGGGTCCTACAATGAGCAGTTCTTC. It yields the protein CASSPLAGGSYNEQFF.

The chain is built from TRBV5-1 and TRBJ1-4; D may be TRBD1 (5 bases). The germline V gene has CDR1 SGHRS and CDR2 YFSETQ. Deletions cut 4 bases from V and 8 bases from J, with 15 bases between. The CDR3 is 14 residues long. The CDR3 DNA reads as TGCGCCAGCAGCCCGATAGGTAGGGGAGAAAAACTGTTTTTT. Protein sequence: CASSPIGRGEKLFF.

A word on this clone: The germline gene is not matched at one end of the junction; a read error may be the cause. V gene TRBV7-3 combines with J gene TRBJ2-7; 8 nucleotides line up with TRBD1. From germline, CDR1 is SGHTA and CDR2 FQGTGA. CDR3 length: 15 amino acids. The CDR3 region has the DNA TGTGCCAGCAGCTTAGGTGGAGGGACAGGAGACCCTCTACACTTC. Translation gives CASSLGGGTGDPLHF.

This clone turned up a few times. The J gene is TRBJ1-2, the V gene TRBV2; D is uncertain. With 7 bases removed from V and 2 bases from J, the gap between germline ends came to 17 bases. Germline V gene lookup returns CDR1 SNHLY and CDR2 FYNNEI. This CDR3 region has 15 residues. The CDR3 DNA reads as TGTGCCAGCAAATTCCAGCTAGACTTGAACTATGGCTACACCTTC. Translating it yields CASKFQLDLNYGYTF.

Turning to this clone: Within the sample, other DNA sequences also encode this same CDR3. This chain uses TRBV3-1 (or the pseudogene TRBV3-2) with TRBJ2-1; the D is unclear. CDR1 LGHDT and CDR2 YNNKEL come from the germline V gene (reference sequence). V gave up 1 base and J gave up 5 bases, with 3 bases separating them. The CDR3 runs to 12 residues. The CDR3 DNA reads TGTGCCAGCAGCCAAGCAAACAATGAGCAGTTCTTC. Amino acids: CASSQANNEQFF.

The gene calls are TRBV9 and TRBJ1-3, with TRBD1 as a possible D gene (6 bases). Trimming cost V 3 bases and J 0 bases, with 19 bases left between them. The germline gives CDR1 SGDLS, CDR2 YYNGEE. This CDR3 is 18 amino acids long. The CDR3 DNA is TGTGCCAGCAGCGGATCCGGGACAACCACTAGCTCTGGAAACACCATATATTTT. Translation: CASSGSGTTTSSGNTIYF.

This clone turned up a few times. The chain uses TRBV19 and TRBJ2-1; D possibly corresponds to TRBD1 (6 bases). Germline-derived CDR1 and CDR2 are LNHDA and SQIVND (reference sequence). This CDR3 spans 15 amino acids. The V end was cut by 7 bases, the J end by 5 bases, with 18 bases between. CDR3 sequence reads: CASIGGSELNNEQFF. The DNA of the CDR3 is TGTGCCAGTATAGGGGGATCAGAACTAAACAATGAGCAGTTCTTC. The full variable domain, its missing parts supplied by reference TRBV19 and TRBJ2-1, is DGGITQSPKYLFRKEGQNVTLSCEQNLNHDAMYWYRQDPGQGLRLIYYSQIVNDFQKGDIAEGYSVSREKKESFPLTVTSAQKNPTAFYLCASIGGSELNNEQFFGPGTRLTVL.

The CDR3 DNA follows: TGTGGCACAGCCCCACAGGGTAGGCATGGCTACACCTTC. The encoded protein is CGTAPQGRHGYTF. The chain is built from TRBV6-6 and TRBJ1-2; the D gene is possibly TRBD1 (6 bases). The CDR3 runs 13 residues. Germline V gene lookup returns CDR1 MNHNY and CDR2 SVGAGI (reference sequence).

The chain joins TRBV25-1 to TRBJ2-7; 7 nucleotides agree with TRBD2. Per the germline V gene, CDR1 is MGHDK and CDR2 is SYGVNS. This CDR3 region has 14 residues. The junction had 2 bases not matched to a gene; V was cut back by 3 bases and J by 0 bases. CDR3 protein: CASSDWGGSYEQYF. In DNA, the CDR3 is TGTGCCAGCAGTGACTGGGGGGGCTCCTACGAGCAGTACTTC.

The chain couples TRBV5-4 to TRBJ1-2; TRBD1 aligns across 7 bases. The CDR3 totals 13 residues. The germline CDR1 and CDR2 sequences are SGHNT and YYREEE (reference sequence). J was trimmed by 5 bases and V by 3 bases; bases with no gene match: 4. The CDR3 region has the DNA TGTGCCAGCAGCTCAGACAGGGTTTATGGCTACACCTTC. Translating it yields CASSSDRVYGYTF.

The table lists this clone with a few counts. The genes are TRBV3-1 (or the pseudogene TRBV3-2) and TRBJ1-4; maybe TRBD1 (5 bases). Germline lookup yields CDR1 LGHDT and CDR2 YNNKEL (reference sequence). The CDR3 has 14 amino acids. Trimming left V 6 bases short and J 3 bases short, with 11 bases between. The CDR3 reads CASRLEGSNEKLFF. The CDR3 DNA follows: TGTGCCAGCAGGTTGGAGGGGTCTAATGAAAAACTGTTTTTT.

This chain joins TRBV7-3 and TRBJ2-7; 8 positions agree with TRBD2. V shed 5 bases and J 6 bases; nucleotides not matched to a gene: 3. Germline assignment: CDR1 SGHTA and CDR2 FQGTGA. There are 12 residues in the CDR3. The CDR3 bases are TGTGCCAGCAGCCCCACTAGCGGCGAGCAGTACTTC. It yields the protein CASSPTSGEQYF.

This chain connects TRBV25-1 to TRBJ1-1; TRBD1 matches 7 bases. The CDR3 covers 15 residues. Unmatched junction bases numbered 11, after V lost 6 bases and J lost 4 bases. CDR1 MGHDK and CDR2 SYGVNS come from the germline V gene. The CDR3 protein is CASSKIQGKGTEAFF. DNA for the CDR3: TGTGCCAGCAGCAAAATACAGGGGAAGGGCACTGAAGCTTTCTTT.

The CDR3 reads CSVDVRYNEQFF. The DNA of the CDR3 is TGCAGCGTTGACGTGAGATACAATGAGCAGTTCTTC. The V gene is TRBV29-1, the J gene TRBJ2-1; D is ambiguous. The CDR3 is 12 residues long. Germline assignment: CDR1 SQVTM and CDR2 ANQGSEA. V was trimmed by 3 bases and J by 4 bases, leaving 7 bases between them.

The genes are TRBV7-9 and TRBJ1-2, with 8 positions matching TRBD1. Germline trimming cut 3 bases from V and 2 bases from J; bases unmatched to any gene: 2. CDR3 length: 14 residues. The V gene's germline CDR1 is SEHNR and CDR2 FQNEAQ (reference sequence). CDR3 residues: CASSFGQGNYGYTF. DNA for the CDR3: TGTGCCAGCAGCTTCGGACAGGGAAACTATGGCTACACCTTC.

For this clone: Other DNA sequences in the sample encode the same CDR3. The chain has TRBV14 and TRBJ2-2; maybe TRBD1 (7 bases). The CDR3 consists of 15 residues. V was trimmed by 1 base and J by 5 bases, leaving 11 bases between them. From germline, CDR1 is SGHDN and CDR2 FVKESK. The CDR3 DNA follows: TGTGCCAGCAGCCAAGTGGCAGGGGGGACCGGGGAGCTGTTTTTT. Protein sequence: CASSQVAGGTGELFF. The full variable domain, its missing parts supplied by reference TRBV14 and TRBJ2-2, is EAGVTQFPSHSVIEKGQTVTLRCDPISGHDNLYWYRRVMGKEIKFLLHFVKESKQDESGMPNNRFLAERTGGTYSTLKVQPAELEDSGVYFCASSQVAGGTGELFFGEGSRLTVL.

The J gene is TRBJ2-3, the V gene TRBV29-1, with D possibly being TRBD2 (6 bases). The CDR3 is 16 amino acids. The germline V gene has CDR1 SQVTM and CDR2 ANQGSEA. Trimming cost V 0 bases and J 1 base, with 14 bases left between them. The CDR3 nucleotides read TGCAGCGTTGAAGATCGGGGGTCATTGGGCACAGATACGCAGTATTTT. It is translated as CSVEDRGSLGTDTQYF.

This chain links TRBV29-1 with TRBJ1-1; 9 nucleotides line up with TRBD1. The CDR3 runs 16 residues. Germline assignment: CDR1 SQVTM and CDR2 ANQGSEA. Unmatched junction bases numbered 12, after V lost 6 bases and J lost 1 base. CDR3 in DNA: TGCAGCGTCCTGGGACAGGGAAGATGGACGAACACTGAAGCTTTCTTT. The encoded protein is CSVLGQGRWTNTEAFF.

This rearrangement joins TRBV7-2 to TRBJ2-7, with TRBD1 identical over 8 bases. Trimming at V came to 4 bases and at J to 4 bases, leaving 9 bases not matched to a gene. Germline-derived CDR1 and CDR2 are SGHTA and FQGNSA. CDR3 length equals 15 residues. CDR3: CASSSFGQGQYEQYF. CDR3 DNA sequence: TGTGCCAGCAGCTCATTCGGACAGGGTCAATACGAGCAGTACTTC.

This chain joins TRBV5-5 and TRBJ2-2, with 9 bases that match TRBD2. CDR1 and CDR2 from the germline V gene are SGHKS and YYEKEE (reference sequence). J gave up 5 bases and V 1 base, and 9 bases lay outside the gene matches. This CDR3 spans 17 amino acids. The CDR3 bases are TGTGCCAGCAGCTTGAGGGGCGCGGGGGGGCCGACCGGGGAGCTGTTTTTT. Encoded protein: CASSLRGAGGPTGELFF.

This chain joins TRBV7-3 and TRBJ2-1; 8 bases match TRBD2. CDR1 and CDR2 (germline): SGHTA, FQGTGA. The length of the CDR3 is 16 residues. J gave up 2 bases and V 4 bases, and 7 bases lay outside the gene matches. CDR3: CASSSVSGAAYNEQFF. The CDR3 bases are TGTGCCAGCAGCTCAGTTAGCGGGGCCGCCTACAATGAGCAGTTCTTC.